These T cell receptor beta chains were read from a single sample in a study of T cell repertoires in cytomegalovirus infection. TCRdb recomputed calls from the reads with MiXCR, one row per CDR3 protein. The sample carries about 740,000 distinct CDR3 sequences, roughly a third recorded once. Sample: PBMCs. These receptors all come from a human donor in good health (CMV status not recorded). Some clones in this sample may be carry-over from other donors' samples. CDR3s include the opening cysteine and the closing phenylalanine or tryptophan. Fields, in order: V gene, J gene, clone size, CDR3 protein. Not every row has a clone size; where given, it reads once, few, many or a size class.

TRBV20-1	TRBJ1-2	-	CSGRTGKNYGYTF
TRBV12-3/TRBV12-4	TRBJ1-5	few	CASKRRGFNQPQHF
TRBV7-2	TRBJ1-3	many	CASSLEGRGKALSGNTIYF
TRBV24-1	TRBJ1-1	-	CATSVQGNTEAFF
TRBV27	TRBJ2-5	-	CASSPVAGGRKTQYF
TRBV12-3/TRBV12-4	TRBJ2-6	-	CASSLAGQGAYGANVLTF
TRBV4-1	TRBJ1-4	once	CASSLGTGTNEKLFF
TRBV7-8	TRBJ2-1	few	CASSLDPSGYNEQFF
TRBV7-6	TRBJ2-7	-	CASSLSLGPPASYEQYF
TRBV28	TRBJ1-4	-	CASRPPRSNENLFF
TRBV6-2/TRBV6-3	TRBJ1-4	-	CASSSGGQGNEKLFF
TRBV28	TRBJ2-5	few	CASSLPGTEQETQYF
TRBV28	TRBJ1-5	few	CASRWVGTGFNQPQHF
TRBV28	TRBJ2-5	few	CASSFSEYQETQYF
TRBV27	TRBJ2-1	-	CASSPGQPSYNEQFF
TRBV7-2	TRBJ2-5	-	CASSALAGVFRQLQETQYF
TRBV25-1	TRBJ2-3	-	CASREYRGESDTQYF
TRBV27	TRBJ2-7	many	CASSSTHTSGGYEQYF